Below, 2 T cell receptor beta chains from the same sample are listed, as sequenced in a study of OX40 agonist ivuxolimab in advanced cancers. Profiling relied on immunoSEQ multiplex PCR, and the TCRdb table lists in-frame clones only, not all of them. The sample holds 35,000 to 45,000 clones, around nine tenths seen once. Sequences were derived from CD4+ or CD8+ T cells sorted from blood, sampled in a trial of the OX40 agonist ivuxolimab. The receptors shown here come from an adult with an advanced solid tumor such as melanoma, head and neck, liver or kidney cancer.

This chain connects TRBV7-9 to TRBJ2-5, with 7 bases aligning to TRBD1. Germline lookup yields CDR1 SEHNR and CDR2 FQNEAQ (reference sequence). The V and J ends lost 2 bases and 1 base, in that order; junction bases with no gene match: 1. The CDR3 spans 14 residues. CDR3 bases: TGTGCCAGCAGCTTAAGGGACAGCCAAGAGACCCAGTACTTC. It translates to CASSLRDSQETQYF.

The chain combines TRBV13 with TRBJ2-2; 13 bases are a match to TRBD2. This CDR3 comprises 16 residues. V was clipped by 1 base and J by 6 bases; unmatched bases: 2. Per germline, CDR1 PRHDT and CDR2 FYEKMQ (reference sequence). The CDR3 protein is CASSLAGTSGAGELFF. The CDR3 region has the DNA TGTGCCAGCAGCTTAGCCGGGACTAGCGGGGCCGGGGAGCTGTTTTTT. Together with reference TRBV13 and TRBJ2-2, the CDR3 gives the full variable domain: AAGVIQSPRHLIKEKRETATLKCYPIPRHDTVYWYQQGPGQDPQFLISFYEKMQSDKGSIPDRFSAQQFSDYHSELNMSSLELGDSALYFCASSLAGTSGAGELFFGEGSRLTVL.